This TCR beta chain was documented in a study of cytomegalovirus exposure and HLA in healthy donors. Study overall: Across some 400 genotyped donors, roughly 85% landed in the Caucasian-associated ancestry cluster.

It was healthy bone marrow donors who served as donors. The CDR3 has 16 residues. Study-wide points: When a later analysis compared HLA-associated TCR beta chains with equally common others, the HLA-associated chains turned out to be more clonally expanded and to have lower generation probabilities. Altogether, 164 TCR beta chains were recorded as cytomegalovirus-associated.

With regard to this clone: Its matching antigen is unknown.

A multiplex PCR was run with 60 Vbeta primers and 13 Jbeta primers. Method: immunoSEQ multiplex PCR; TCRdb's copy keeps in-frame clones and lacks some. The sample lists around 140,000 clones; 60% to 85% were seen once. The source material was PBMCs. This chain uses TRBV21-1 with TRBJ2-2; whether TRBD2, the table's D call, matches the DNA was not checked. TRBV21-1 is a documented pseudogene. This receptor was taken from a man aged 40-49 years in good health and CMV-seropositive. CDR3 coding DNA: TGTGCCAGCGCCCCTAGCGGGAGGGAGAACACCGGGGAGCTGTTTTTT. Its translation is CASAPSGRENTGELFF.